These 17 T cell receptor beta chains were all obtained from the same sample, sequenced in a study of Ad26.COV2.S vaccination and SARS-CoV-2 variants. Clones were sequenced by immunoSEQ multiplex PCR, and TCRdb holds only the in-frame ones, with some missing. The table has around 400,000 clones, around nine tenths seen once. Treatment described: some 20 received Ad26.COV2.S at low or high dose, single or two shots; 5 received placebo; per-sample allocation not given. Sampling took place 63 days after the first vaccine or placebo injection. The material was peripheral blood, obtained in a trial of Ad26.COV2.S vaccine versus placebo. Source of these receptors: a person aged 18-65 years who received the Ad26.COV2.S COVID-19 vaccine or a placebo.

This clone was seen more than once but under ten times. The chain uses TRBV28 and TRBJ1-4; D is uncertain. Per germline, CDR1 MDHEN and CDR2 SYDVKM. This CDR3 is built from 13 residues. V lost 7 bases to trimming and J lost 8 bases, with 14 bases between them. CDR3 DNA sequence: TGTGCCAGCACCTTGGATGGACGAGAAAAACTGTTTTTT. Protein sequence: CASTLDGREKLFF.

The rearrangement uses TRBV24-1 and TRBJ1-2; tentatively, D is TRBD1 (6 bases). V was pared by 4 bases and J by 3 bases, with 11 bases between. The CDR3 contains 14 residues. Germline V lookup: CDR1 KGHDR, CDR2 SFDVKD. The CDR3, as DNA: TGTGCCACCAGTGACCACAGGGTCGACTATGGCTACACCTTC. The encoded protein is CATSDHRVDYGYTF.

The genes are TRBV20-1 and TRBJ2-1, with 9 bases fitting TRBD2. The CDR3 contains 20 residues. V shed 3 bases, J shed 1 base, and the junction held 19 bases outside the gene matches. Germline V gene data show CDR1 as DFQATT and CDR2 as SNEGSKA (reference sequence). In DNA, the CDR3 is TGCAGTGCTAGTACTGACCCTAGCGGGAAATTTATGGGGTCCTACAATGAGCAGTTCTTC. It translates to CSASTDPSGKFMGSYNEQFF.

The chain carries TRBV4-1 and TRBJ2-7; 9 nucleotides line up with TRBD1. This CDR3 comprises 17 residues. The V gene's germline CDR1 is MGHRA and CDR2 YSYEKL. V shed 0 bases, J shed 2 bases, and the junction held 8 bases outside the gene matches. Written as DNA, the CDR3 is TGCGCCAGCAGCCAAGACGCGGGGACAGGGTGGCCCTACGAGCAGTACTTC. Amino acids: CASSQDAGTGWPYEQYF.

V is TRBV5-1 and J is TRBJ1-2; D uncertain. The CDR3 is 14 amino acids. With 2 bases removed from V and 8 bases from J, the gap between germline ends came to 16 bases. CDR1 is SGHRS, CDR2 YFSETQ, per germline. The CDR3 sequence: CASSFSLGLEGYTF. The CDR3 DNA sequence: TGCGCCAGCAGCTTCTCACTGGGTCTTGAAGGCTACACCTTC.

This rearrangement joins TRBV5-1 to TRBJ2-3; TRBD2 matches at 10 bases. Germline V gives CDR1 SGHRS, CDR2 YFSETQ. The length of the CDR3 is 16 residues. The V segment lost 1 base and the J segment 2 bases; nucleotides outside the gene matches: 4. CDR3 region: CASSLSTSGTTDTQYF. The CDR3 DNA sequence: TGCGCCAGCAGCTTGTCAACTAGCGGGACCACAGATACGCAGTATTTT.

This chain links TRBV7-2 with TRBJ2-2, with D tentatively TRBD1 (6 bases). V was cut by 4 bases and J by 7 bases, with 10 bases left in between. CDR1 SGHTA and CDR2 FQGNSA come from the germline V gene. The CDR3 runs to 13 residues. In DNA form, the CDR3 reads TGTGCCAGCAGCTCGAGGGGGAGCGGGGAGCTGTTTTTT. This translates into CASSSRGSGELFF.

The chain recombines TRBV25-1 with TRBJ1-3; 8 nucleotides match TRBD1. The CDR3 extends over 17 amino acids. The V and J ends lost 4 bases and 0 bases, in that order; junction bases with no gene match: 8. Germline V gene lookup returns CDR1 MGHDK and CDR2 SYGVNS. The CDR3 protein is CASSVWTGLPSGNTIYF. In nucleotides, the CDR3 is TGTGCCAGCAGTGTGTGGACAGGGCTGCCCTCTGGAAACACCATATATTTT. The variable domain in full, with the rest retrieved from reference TRBV25-1 and TRBJ1-3, is EADIYQTPRYLVIGTGKKITLECSQTMGHDKMYWYQQDPGMELHLIHYSYGVNSTEKGDLSSESTVSRIRTEHFPLTLESARPSHTSQYLCASSVWTGLPSGNTIYFGEGSWLTVV.

The CDR3 loop is CASSLRGGSSYEQYF. The DNA of the CDR3 is TGTGCCAGCAGCTTACGGGGCGGGAGCTCCTACGAGCAGTACTTC. V usage is TRBV13 and J usage is TRBJ2-7, with TRBD2 matching over 7 bases. With 2 bases clipped from V and 0 bases from J, the junction kept 4 bases outside the gene matches. The CDR3 consists of 15 residues. The germline gives CDR1 PRHDT, CDR2 FYEKMQ (reference sequence). Supplemented by reference TRBV13 and TRBJ2-7, the full variable domain reads AAGVIQSPRHLIKEKRETATLKCYPIPRHDTVYWYQQGPGQDPQFLISFYEKMQSDKGSIPDRFSAQQFSDYHSELNMSSLELGDSALYFCASSLRGGSSYEQYFGPGTRLTVT.

This clone came up once. The chain combines TRBV11-2 with TRBJ2-7; 9 nucleotides align to TRBD2. Germline CDR1 reads SGHAT; CDR2 reads FQNNGV. V shed 5 bases, J shed 1 base, and the junction held 9 bases outside the gene matches. This CDR3 contains 16 residues. The CDR3 DNA reads TGTGCCAGCAGCCCGCCCTTGGGACTAGCATCCTACGAGCAGTACTTC. Residues: CASSPPLGLASYEQYF.

This chain joins TRBV25-1 and TRBJ2-5; 9 nucleotides agree with TRBD2. Germline CDR1 MGHDK, CDR2 SYGVNS. CDR3 length: 15 residues. Trimming cost V 1 base and J 4 bases; bases outside gene matches: 4. CDR3 protein: CASSELRGRGETQYF. The CDR3 nucleotides read TGTGCCAGCAGTGAATTGCGCGGGAGGGGAGAGACCCAGTACTTC.

The chain uses TRBV11-2 and TRBJ1-1, with no clear D. With 1 base removed from V and 6 bases from J, the gap between germline ends came to 3 bases. There are 11 residues in the CDR3. Looked up from germline, CDR1 is SGHAT and CDR2 is FQNNGV. Here the CDR3 reads CASSLGPEAFF. DNA of the CDR3: TGTGCCAGCAGCTTAGGGCCTGAAGCTTTCTTT. Full variable domain (rest looked up from reference TRBV11-2 and TRBJ1-1): EAGVAQSPRYKIIEKRQSVAFWCNPISGHATLYWYQQILGQGPKLLIQFQNNGVVDDSQLPKDRFSAERLKGVDSTLKIQPAKLEDSAVYLCASSLGPEAFFGQGTRLTVV.

V and J are TRBV5-1 and TRBJ1-4; D remains ambiguous. CDR1 is SGHRS and CDR2 is YFSETQ in the germline V gene. Trimming removed 4 bases at V and 1 base at J, with 8 bases between. CDR3 length: 14 residues. The CDR3 sequence: CASSMGGTNEKLFF. For the CDR3, the DNA is TGCGCCAGCAGCATGGGAGGAACTAATGAAAAACTGTTTTTT.

The J gene is TRBJ2-6, the V gene TRBV7-2; D unresolved. This CDR3 contains 14 residues. Germline assignment: CDR1 SGHTA and CDR2 FQGNSA. The V end lost 3 bases, the J end lost 2 bases, and 5 bases lay between the germline ends. The CDR3 sequence: CASSFKAGANVLTF. The CDR3 region has the DNA TGTGCCAGCAGCTTTAAGGCTGGGGCCAACGTCCTGACTTTC.

The V and J genes are TRBV7-6 and TRBJ2-1, with 9 nucleotides matching TRBD2. Trimming removed 1 base from V and 4 bases from J; junction bases left unmatched: 5. The CDR3 totals 16 residues. Germline assignment: CDR1 SGHVS and CDR2 FNYEAQ. The CDR3 reads CASSLVGLAGYNEQFF. The CDR3 region has the DNA TGTGCCAGCAGCTTAGTGGGGCTAGCGGGGTACAATGAGCAGTTCTTC.

This chain uses TRBV29-1 with TRBJ2-3; 7 bases are a match to TRBD2. Germline V CDR1 and CDR2: SQVTM, ANQGSEA. The V segment lost 7 bases and the J segment 1 base; nucleotides outside the gene matches: 8. CDR3 length: 14 amino acids. The DNA for the CDR3 is TGCAGCGCCCTTTCTGGGGGGGGCACAGATACGCAGTATTTT. Translated, it gives CSALSGGGTDTQYF.

The rearrangement links TRBV28 to TRBJ2-2; a weak D match, TRBD2 (6 bases). Trimming removed 1 base from V and 5 bases from J, with 14 bases in between. The CDR3 is 16 residues long. Germline V gene data show CDR1 as MDHEN and CDR2 as SYDVKM. CDR3 protein: CASSLSGGGATGELFF. Here the CDR3 DNA reads TGTGCCAGCAGTTTATCCGGCGGCGGGGCAACCGGGGAGCTGTTTTTT.